This T cell receptor (beta chain) was sequenced during a study of blood T cell repertoires in COVID-19. Background on the study: The cDNA or gDNA used as material had been derived from T cells, B-cell-depleted T cells, or PBMCs.

Authors' analysis steps: Researchers report that nucleated cell counts were estimated from reference gene primer amplification. Profiled with immunoSEQ multiplex PCR; TCRdb holds only in-frame clones, not every one. The V and J calls and clone size were taken over from that table, and D and trimming were inferred from the DNA. The sample has roughly 290,000 clones, around 90% seen once; the top ten hold around 5.8%. CDR3 size: 12 residues. V dropped 6 bases and J dropped 4 bases, with 9 bases sitting between them. The V gene's germline CDR1 is SNHLY and CDR2 FYNNEI. Adults between roughly 18 and 95 years of age took part from 24 US areas.

The TCR originated in a woman aged 40 to 49 who had recovered from COVID-19. The chain uses TRBV2 and TRBJ1-1; D is unclear. Material for sequencing was PBMCs or T cells enriched from blood (not recorded which). The CDR3 nucleotides are TGTGCCAGCAGGAGGCCCTCCACTGAAGCTTTCTTT. This gives the protein CASRRPSTEAFF.